This note documents a single TCR beta chain sequence. Its antigen target is currently unknown. There are no base qualities to consult, and no much larger clone falls within one base. The cysteine opens and the phenylalanine closes a CDR3 of 15 amino acids. The kept DNA is CDR3 alone, 45 bases in frame from the first base. CDR1 and CDR2 are drawn from the germline V gene: SGDLS, YYNGEE. The junction carries 11 bases between V and J, which are trimmed by 4 bases and 0 bases respectively. The data derive from a study of CD8 T cells in Susac syndrome (dated by TCRdb to between 2018 and 2021). Turning to the overall study: Whether CD8+ T cell activation and differentiation in Susac syndrome was antigen driven was tested using repertoire sequencing. Paper-wide results and their limitations: The number of individuals in the TCR sequencing and HLA analysis was recognized as being relatively small.

RNA was extracted using the RNeasy kit, and roughly 0.5 to 1 microgram was reverse transcribed with random hexamers. The immunoSEQ multiplex PCR assay, covering 54 Vbeta and 13 Jbeta segments, was used to amplify TCR beta CDR3 regions. Bias from PCR amplification was corrected by using a synthetic template baseline for primer optimization and for computational correction. The original pipeline was this. Reads were annotated to V, D and J genes per IMGT and analyzed with immunoSEQ Analyzer, keeping only productive sequences. Clonality was computed as one minus Shannon entropy normalized by log2 of the number of productive unique sequences. For each patient and control, public and private clones were evaluated among the 100 most prevalent clones. Susac-specific clones were defined as absent from healthy and MS cohorts, over a thousand published viral clones and other ImmuneACCESS disease sequences. The raw public data were reprocessed by TCRdb itself: fastp quality trimming at Q25, MiXCR clonotype calling, in-frame beta chains only. Each CDR3 protein gets just one entry, which takes the most common genes and DNA from the rows behind it. The V and J calls reflect TCRdb's pipeline rather than the authors' work. This sample lists about 190,000 distinct CDR3 sequences; approximately 94% were detected once. The ten largest clones represent around 0.1% of the sample.

Peripheral blood CD8+ and CD4+ T cells from healthy donors, Susac syndrome patients and multiple sclerosis patients were profiled using high-throughput TCR beta sequencing. The healthy donors served as controls matched for age and sex. CD8+ TEMRA cells were enriched by FACS, while bulk CD8+ and CD4+ T cells were purified by magnetic negative isolation. Blood was drawn into EDTA tubes, processed within 24 hours, and PBMCs were isolated by density gradient centrifugation. PBMCs intended for TCR sequencing were cryopreserved in liquid nitrogen and thawed later in a water bath at 37 degrees C. The sorted or isolated CD4+, CD8+ and CD8+ TEMRA cells had a purity of 90% or higher.

Material: CD4+ T cells from PBMCs. The origin of this receptor is a human donor in good health. This chain joins TRBV9 to TRBJ2-1, with TRBD2 perhaps the D gene, on 6 matching bases. The nucleotide sequence reads TGTGCCAGCAGCCGGGACTTTAGCTCCTACAATGAGCAGTTCTTC. Its translation is CASSRDFSSYNEQFF.